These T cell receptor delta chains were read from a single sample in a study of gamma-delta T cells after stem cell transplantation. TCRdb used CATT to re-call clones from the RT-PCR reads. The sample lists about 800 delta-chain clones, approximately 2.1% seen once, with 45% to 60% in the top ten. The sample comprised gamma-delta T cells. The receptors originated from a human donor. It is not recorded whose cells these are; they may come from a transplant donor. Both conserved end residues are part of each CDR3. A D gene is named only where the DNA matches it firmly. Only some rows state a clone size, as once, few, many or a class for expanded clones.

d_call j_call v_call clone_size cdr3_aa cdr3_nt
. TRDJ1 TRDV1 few CALRESSGDSDKLIF TGTGCCCTTAGGGAAAGTTCCGGGGACAGCGATAAACTCATCTTT
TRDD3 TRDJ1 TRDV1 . CALGEDSYWGIRGTDELIF TGTGCTCTTGGGGAAGACTCCTACTGGGGGATAAGAGGAACCGATGAACTCATCTTT
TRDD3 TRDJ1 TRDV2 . CACDTLRPRSHVARTGGYPNTDKLIF TGTGCCTGTGACACCTTGCGTCCACGTTCCCATGTCGCCCGTACTGGGGGATACCCTAACACCGATAAACTCATCTTT
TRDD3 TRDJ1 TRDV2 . CACDTVIGGYATDKLIF TGTGCCTGTGACACCGTAATTGGGGGATACGCTACCGATAAACTCATCTTT
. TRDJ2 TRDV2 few CACDKGYGLLTAQLFF TGTGCCTGTGACAAGGGATATGGGCTTTTGACAGCACAACTCTTCTTT
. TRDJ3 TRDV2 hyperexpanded CACDTGISSWDTRQMFF TGTGCCTGTGACACCGGGATAAGCTCCTGGGACACCCGACAGATGTTTTTC
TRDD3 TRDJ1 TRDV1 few CALGELRPQSVLGGPKYTDKLIF TGTGCTCTTGGGGAACTTAGACCCCAGTCGGTACTGGGGGGTCCCAAGTACACCGATAAACTCATCTTT
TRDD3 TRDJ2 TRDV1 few CALGEEPPTVLGDFPYTLTAQLFF TGTGCTCTTGGGGAAGAGCCTCCTACCGTACTGGGGGATTTTCCGTACACTTTGACGGCACAGCTCTTCTTT
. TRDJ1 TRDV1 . CALGELIRIVRYTDKLIF TGTGCTCTTGGGGAACTAATCCGGATCGTGCGGTACACCGATAAACTCATCTTT
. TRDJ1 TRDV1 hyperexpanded CALGELDGAVTPLTDKLIF TGTGCTCTTGGGGAACTAGATGGCGCCGTTACCCCCCTCACCGATAAACTCATCTTT
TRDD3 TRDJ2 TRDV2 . CATSRVYWGIPATAQLFF TGTGCCACATCGAGAGTCTACTGGGGGATACCGGCGACAGCACAACTCTTCTTT
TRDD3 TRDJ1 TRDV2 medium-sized CACDTVGGGYAKSPYTDKLIF TGTGCCTGTGACACCGTTGGTGGGGGATACGCGAAAAGCCCGTACACCGATAAACTCATCTTT
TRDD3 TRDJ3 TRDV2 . CACDTVIGGYSWDTRQMFF TGTGCCTGTGACACCGTAATTGGGGGATACTCCTGGGACACCCGACAGATGTTTTTC
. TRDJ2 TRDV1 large CALGEQLFKDLSMTAQLFF TGTGCTCTTGGGGAACAACTATTCAAGGACCTCTCCATGACAGCACAACTCTTCTTT
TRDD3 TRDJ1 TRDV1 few CALGELRVLIDPLGTPGTDKVIF TGTGCTCTTGGGGAACTCAGGGTCCTGATAGACCCACTGGGGACCCCAGGCACCGATAAAGTCATCTTT
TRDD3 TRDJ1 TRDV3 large CAHYAGLPKLLGEPTHTDKLIF TGTGCCCACTACGCGGGCCTTCCAAAACTACTGGGGGAGCCAACCCACACCGATAAACTCATCTTT
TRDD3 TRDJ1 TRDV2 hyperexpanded CACAPVLGGPKYTDKLIF TGTGCCTGTGCTCCTGTACTGGGGGGTCCCAAGTACACCGATAAACTCATCTTT
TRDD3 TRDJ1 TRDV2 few CACDTVIGGYVNLDTDKLIF TGTGCCTGTGACACCGTAATTGGGGGATACGTCAATTTGGACACCGATAAACTCATCTTT
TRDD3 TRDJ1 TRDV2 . CACDALGEEIKLIF TGTGCCTGTGACGCCCTGGGGGAAGAAATCAAACTCATCTTT
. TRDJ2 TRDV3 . CAFGGLTAQLFF TGTGCCTTTGGGGGATTGACAGCACAACTCTTCTTT
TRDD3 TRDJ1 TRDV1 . CALGELYWHWGAEKKLIF TGTGCTCTTGGGGAACTATACTGGCACTGGGGGGCAGAGAAAAAACTCATCTTT
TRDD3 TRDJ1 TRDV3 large CAFGGTGGSCTDKLIF TGTGCCTTTGGGGGGACTGGGGGATCCTGCACCGATAAACTCATCTTT
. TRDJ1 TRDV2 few CACDTGEYTDKLIF TGTGCCTGTGACACCGGAGAATACACCGATAAACTCATCTTT
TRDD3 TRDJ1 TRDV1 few CALGEIILGDTLGKLIF TGTGCTCTTGGGGAAATAATACTGGGGGATACGTTAGGTAAACTCATCTTT
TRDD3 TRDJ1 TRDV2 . CACDGGPHTDKLIF TGTGCCTGTGATGGGGGACCCCACACCGATAAACTCATCTTT
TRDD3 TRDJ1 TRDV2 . CACKLTGGYPYTDKLIF TGTGCCTGTAAGCTTACTGGGGGATACCCCTACACCGATAAACTCATCTTT
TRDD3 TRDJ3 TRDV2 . CACDTGGYSSWDTRQMFF TGTGCCTGTGACACTGGGGGATATAGCTCCTGGGACACCCGACAGATGTTTTTC
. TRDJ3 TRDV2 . CACDTGRYDPWDTRQMFF TGTGCCTGTGACACCGGAAGATACGACCCCTGGGACACCCGACAGATGTTTTTC
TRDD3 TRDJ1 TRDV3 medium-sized CAFTPSPSYAGGYGGYTDKLIF TGTGCCTTTACTCCGTCCCCCTCCTACGCTGGGGGATACGGAGGCTACACCGATAAACTCATCTTT